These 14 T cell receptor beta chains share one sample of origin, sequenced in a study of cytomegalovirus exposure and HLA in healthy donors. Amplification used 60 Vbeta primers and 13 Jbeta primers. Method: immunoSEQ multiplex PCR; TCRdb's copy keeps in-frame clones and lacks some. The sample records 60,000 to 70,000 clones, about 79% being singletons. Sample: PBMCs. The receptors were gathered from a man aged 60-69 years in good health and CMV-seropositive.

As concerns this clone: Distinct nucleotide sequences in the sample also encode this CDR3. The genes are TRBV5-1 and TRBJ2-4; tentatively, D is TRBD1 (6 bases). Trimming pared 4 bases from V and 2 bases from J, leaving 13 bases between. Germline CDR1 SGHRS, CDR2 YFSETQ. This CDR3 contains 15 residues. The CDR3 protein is CASSTYGDTKNIQYF. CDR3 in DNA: TGCGCCAGCAGCACCTATGGGGACACCAAAAACATTCAGTACTTC.

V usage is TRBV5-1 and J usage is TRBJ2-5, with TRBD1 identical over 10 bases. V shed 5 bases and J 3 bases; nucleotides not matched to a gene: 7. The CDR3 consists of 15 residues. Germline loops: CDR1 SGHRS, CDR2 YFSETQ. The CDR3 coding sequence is TGCGCCAGCAGATTTACCGGGACAGGGGAAGAGACCCAGTACTTC. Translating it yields CASRFTGTGEETQYF. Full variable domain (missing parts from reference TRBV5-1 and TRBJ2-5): KAGVTQTPRYLIKTRGQQVTLSCSPISGHRSVSWYQQTPGQGLQFLFEYFSETQRNKGNFPGRFSGRQFSNSRSEMNVSTLELGDSALYLCASRFTGTGEETQYFGPGTRLLVL.

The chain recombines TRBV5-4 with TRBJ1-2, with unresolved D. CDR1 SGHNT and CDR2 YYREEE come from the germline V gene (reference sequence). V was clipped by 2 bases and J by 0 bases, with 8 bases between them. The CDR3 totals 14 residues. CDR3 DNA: TGTGCCAGCAGCTTCCCGAGGGCTAACTATGGCTACACCTTC. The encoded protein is CASSFPRANYGYTF.

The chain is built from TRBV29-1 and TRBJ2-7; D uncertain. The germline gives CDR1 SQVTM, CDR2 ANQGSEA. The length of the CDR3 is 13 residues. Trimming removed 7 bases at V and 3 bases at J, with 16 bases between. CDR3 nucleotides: TGCAGCGGTTCCCGCCCCCCAGACTACGAGCAGTACTTC. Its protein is CSGSRPPDYEQYF.

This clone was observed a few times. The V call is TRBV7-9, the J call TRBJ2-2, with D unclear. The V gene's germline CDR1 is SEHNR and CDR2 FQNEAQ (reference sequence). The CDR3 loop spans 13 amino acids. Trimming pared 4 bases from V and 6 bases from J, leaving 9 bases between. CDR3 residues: CASSSTGPGELFF. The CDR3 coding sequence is TGTGCCAGCAGCTCGACGGGTCCCGGGGAGCTGTTTTTT.

This CDR3 reads CSGGTDYNEQFF. CDR3 nucleotide sequence: TGCAGCGGCGGGACAGATTACAATGAGCAGTTCTTC. The rearrangement links TRBV29-1 to TRBJ2-1, with TRBD1 as a possible D gene (7 bases). V lost 7 bases, J lost 4 bases, and 11 bases lay in between. The CDR3 loop spans 12 amino acids. Germline V CDR1 and CDR2: SQVTM, ANQGSEA.

This chain's CDR3 is CASSPGVQGISGGYTF. The CDR3 DNA sequence: TGTGCCAGCTCACCAGGGGTGCAGGGCATTTCGGGTGGCTACACCTTC. The chain joins TRBV18 to TRBJ1-2; possibly TRBD1 for D (5 bases). The CDR3 sequence is 16 residues long. The germline CDR1 and CDR2 sequences are KGHSH and LQKENI. V lost 2 bases, J lost 7 bases, and 20 bases lay in between.

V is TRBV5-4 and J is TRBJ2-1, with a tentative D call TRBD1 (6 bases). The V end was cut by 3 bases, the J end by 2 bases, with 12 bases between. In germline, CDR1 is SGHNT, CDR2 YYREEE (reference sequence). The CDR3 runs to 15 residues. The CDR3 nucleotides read TGTGCCAGCAGCTCTCGGACAGCGACCTACAATGAGCAGTTCTTC. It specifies CASSSRTATYNEQFF.

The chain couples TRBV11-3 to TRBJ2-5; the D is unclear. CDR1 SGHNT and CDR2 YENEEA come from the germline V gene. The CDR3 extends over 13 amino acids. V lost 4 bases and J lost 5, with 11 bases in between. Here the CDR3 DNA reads TGTGCCAGCAGCTCTAAAAAACCCGAGACCCAGTACTTC. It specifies CASSSKKPETQYF.

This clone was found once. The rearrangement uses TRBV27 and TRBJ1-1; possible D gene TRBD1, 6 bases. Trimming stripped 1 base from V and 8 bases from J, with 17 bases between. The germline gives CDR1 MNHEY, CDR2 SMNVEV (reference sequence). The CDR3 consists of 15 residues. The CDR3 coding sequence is TGTGCCAGCAGTTTATTGGGACATCAGAGCGCCGAAGCTTTCTTT. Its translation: CASSLLGHQSAEAFF.

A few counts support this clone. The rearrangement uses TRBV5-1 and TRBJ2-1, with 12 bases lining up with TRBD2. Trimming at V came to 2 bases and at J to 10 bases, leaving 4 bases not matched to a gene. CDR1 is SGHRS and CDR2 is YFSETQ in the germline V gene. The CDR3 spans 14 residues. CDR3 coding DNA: TGCGCCAGCAGCTTCCGACTAGCGGGAGACGAGCAGTTCTTC. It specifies CASSFRLAGDEQFF.

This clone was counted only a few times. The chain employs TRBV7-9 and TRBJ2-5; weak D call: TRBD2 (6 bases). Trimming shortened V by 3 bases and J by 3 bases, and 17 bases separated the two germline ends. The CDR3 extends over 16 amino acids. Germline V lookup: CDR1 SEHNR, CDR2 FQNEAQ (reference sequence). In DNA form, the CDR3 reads TGTGCCAGCAGCTTTAGCGGCACTATATCTAAAGAGACCCAGTACTTC. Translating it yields CASSFSGTISKETQYF. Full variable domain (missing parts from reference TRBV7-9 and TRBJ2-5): DTGVSQNPRHKITKRGQNVTFRCDPISEHNRLYWYRQTLGQGPEFLTYFQNEAQLEKSRLLSDRFSAERPKGSFSTLEIQRTEQGDSAMYLCASSFSGTISKETQYFGPGTRLLVL.

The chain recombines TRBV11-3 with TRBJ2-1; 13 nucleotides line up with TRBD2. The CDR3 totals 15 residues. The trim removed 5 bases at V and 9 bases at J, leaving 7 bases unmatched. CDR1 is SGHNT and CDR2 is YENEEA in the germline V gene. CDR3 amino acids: CASSPRTSGSTEQFF. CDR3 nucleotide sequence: TGTGCCAGCAGCCCTCGGACTAGCGGGAGTACTGAGCAGTTCTTC.

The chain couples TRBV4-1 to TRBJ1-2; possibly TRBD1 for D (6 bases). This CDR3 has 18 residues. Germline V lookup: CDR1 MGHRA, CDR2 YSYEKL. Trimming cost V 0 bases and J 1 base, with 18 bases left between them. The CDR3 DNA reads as TGCGCCAGCAGCCAAGAATCCCAGGGGTTCCTTATTAACTATGGCTACACCTTC. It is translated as CASSQESQGFLINYGYTF.